One and the same sample provided the 3 T cell receptor beta chains below, sequenced in a study of blood T cell repertoires in COVID-19. Some clones are missing from TCRdb's copy, which holds only in-frame ones; the method was immunoSEQ multiplex PCR. Of 200,000 to 300,000 clones detected, about nine tenths appear once; the ten largest clones hold approximately 2.6%. Sequenced material: peripheral blood. All receptors derive from a person aged 18 to 35 with COVID-19, enrolled during active disease.

V and J are TRBV5-1 and TRBJ2-5; TRBD2 agrees at 13 bases. This CDR3 spans 17 amino acids. Trimming took 0 bases from V and 3 from J; bases not matched to a gene: 5. Germline CDR1 SGHRS, CDR2 YFSETQ. CDR3 amino acids: CASSLGTSGSGEETQYF. For the CDR3, the DNA is TGCGCCAGCAGCTTGGGGACTAGCGGGAGTGGAGAAGAGACCCAGTACTTC.

The chain combines TRBV19 with TRBJ2-2; D is undetermined. The V end was cut by 1 base, the J end by 6 bases, with 3 bases between. The CDR3 is made up of 12 amino acids. CDR1 is LNHDA and CDR2 is SQIVND in the germline V gene (reference sequence). CDR3 DNA sequence: TGTGCCAGTAGTATAGTCGCCGGGGAGCTGTTTTTT. It codes for CASSIVAGELFF.

V gene TRBV5-1 combines with J gene TRBJ2-7; 8 nucleotides agree with TRBD1. Germline lookup yields CDR1 SGHRS and CDR2 YFSETQ. This CDR3 is 15 amino acids long. V lost 2 bases and J lost 4; bases outside the gene matches: 8. The CDR3 coding sequence is TGCGCCAGCAGCTTTACCTCGGGACAGGTATACGAGCAGTACTTC. Its translation is CASSFTSGQVYEQYF.